This record covers a single T cell receptor beta chain. A read error may explain this, as a much larger clone is one base away. The sample belongs to a study of blood T cells in healthy people across ages. The V gene's germline CDR1 is SGHDN and CDR2 FVKESK. Trimming left V 1 base short and J 6 bases short, with 7 bases between. The CDR3 contains 12 residues. PCR was performed a second time for about 7 to 12 cycles using a sample-barcoded 5' primer and a J-beta primer mix. A template-switch adaptor that had 12 random nucleotides put a tag on each cDNA molecule. TCRdb analysed the 5' RACE reads with MiXCR anew, one entry per CDR3 protein. The sample consists of some 800,000 distinct CDR3 sequences, 20% to 25% of them appearing once. These same data were also listed under a study on T cells of mothers and their children. As that study records: The study obtained over 9 million TCR beta CDR3 reads per mother and a few million per child.

This TCR was recovered from a boy between 5 and 17 years old in good health. The genes are TRBV14 and TRBJ2-7; unclear D gene. Material: blood. In nucleotides, the CDR3 is TGTGCCAGCAGCCAAGTTTGGGGCGAGCAGTACTTC. Residues: CASSQVWGEQYF.